The T cell receptor (beta chain) under discussion was sequenced for a study of blood T cell repertoires in COVID-19. Looked up from germline, CDR1 is PRHDT and CDR2 is FYEKMQ (reference sequence). The CDR3 sequence is 18 residues long. After removal of 5 bases from V and 0 bases from J, the junction contained 6 bases not matched to a gene. Repertoires were generated with immunoSEQ multiplex PCR, while TCRdb's copy carries only in-frame clones and drops some. The sample shows over 30,000 clones, roughly 89% of them seen only once. The J gene is TRBJ2-1, the V gene TRBV13; TRBD2 matches 14 bases. Material: peripheral blood. The receptor was isolated from a man aged 65 to 79 with active COVID-19. In DNA form, the CDR3 reads TGTGCCAGCAGCCGGGGACTAGCGGGAGTGTTCTCCTACAATGAGCAGTTCTTC. Amino acids: CASSRGLAGVFSYNEQFF.